This entry is about one T cell receptor (beta chain). Amplification of TCR beta CDR3 regions was performed using RNA transcripts as template. First-round RT-PCR of the TCR CDR3 relied on the HTBI primer set. Via MiXCR, TCRdb re-called the multiplex PCR reads, giving one row per CDR3 protein. The data show approximately 560,000 distinct CDR3 sequences, 40% to 55% seen once. This sample is drawn from a study of T cells in Graves' hyperthyroidism and ophthalmopathy. Trimming shortened V by 5 bases and J by 4 bases, and 14 bases separated the two germline ends. Germline CDR1 and CDR2: SEHNR and FQNEAQ (reference sequence). CDR3 size: 14 residues.

The chain is built from TRBV7-9 and TRBJ1-1, with D uncertain. The sequencing input was peripheral blood or thyroid tissue (not recorded which). The TCR was taken from a woman aged 18-35 years with Graves' hyperthyroidism. Here the CDR3 DNA reads TGTGCCAGCAGCGGTGGGCGCGAGGGCACTGAAGCTTTCTTT. This codes for CASSGGREGTEAFF.